Below are 11 T cell receptor beta chains sequenced from a single sample in a study of blood T cell repertoires in COVID-19. Sequencing was performed with immunoSEQ multiplex PCR; in TCRdb, only in-frame clones are kept and a portion is missing. The sample contains approximately 270,000 clones, approximately 89% of which appear only once. Sequenced: peripheral blood. These receptors came from a woman between 25 and 40 years old with COVID-19, enrolled during active disease.

This chain joins TRBV14 and TRBJ2-3; 9 bases agree with TRBD1. CDR3 length: 17 amino acids. Germline V CDR1 and CDR2: SGHDN, FVKESK. The V and J ends lost 5 bases and 0 bases, in that order; junction bases with no gene match: 9. CDR3 region: CASSWTGASPSTDTQYF. The CDR3 nucleotides are TGTGCCAGCAGCTGGACAGGGGCGTCGCCTAGCACAGATACGCAGTATTTT.

This chain uses TRBV6-4 with TRBJ1-1; 7 nucleotides line up with TRBD1. The V gene end was trimmed by 5 bases and the J gene end by 4 bases; junction bases not matched to a gene: 7. Germline V gene sequence: CDR1 MRHNA, CDR2 SNTAGT. This CDR3 is 14 amino acids long. CDR3: CASSPAAGGTEAFF. CDR3 coding DNA: TGTGCCAGCAGTCCTGCAGCAGGGGGCACTGAAGCTTTCTTT.

Regarding this clone: This may be a read error, as it is one base from a much larger clone. The rearrangement links TRBV19 to TRBJ1-1; weak D call: TRBD1 (6 bases). The V and J ends lost 4 bases and 1 base respectively, with 7 bases between them. The CDR3 spans 13 residues. CDR1 LNHDA and CDR2 SQIVND come from the germline V gene (reference sequence). The CDR3 DNA reads TGTGCCAGTAGTAAGACAGGGAACACTGAAGCTTTCTTT. It codes for CASSKTGNTEAFF.

The chain links TRBV7-9 to TRBJ2-1; TRBD1 matches at 7 bases. Per the germline V gene, CDR1 is SEHNR and CDR2 is FQNEAQ (reference sequence). With V trimmed by 5 bases and J by 3 bases, 10 bases remained unmatched. This CDR3 is 16 amino acids long. Here the CDR3 DNA reads TGTGCCAGCAGCGCAAAGGGGGACAGCCACTACAATGAGCAGTTCTTC. This sequence encodes CASSAKGDSHYNEQFF. The complete variable domain, with remaining parts taken from reference TRBV7-9 and TRBJ2-1, reads DTGVSQNPRHKITKRGQNVTFRCDPISEHNRLYWYRQTLGQGPEFLTYFQNEAQLEKSRLLSDRFSAERPKGSFSTLEIQRTEQGDSAMYLCASSAKGDSHYNEQFFGPGTRLTVL.

This rearrangement joins TRBV24-1 to TRBJ1-2, with 9 bases matching TRBD1. Per germline, CDR1 KGHDR and CDR2 SFDVKD. The CDR3 is 14 amino acids. V shed 0 bases, J shed 8 bases, and the junction held 3 bases outside the gene matches. The CDR3 sequence is CATSDLRTGVGYTF. As DNA, the CDR3 is TGTGCCACCAGTGATTTGAGGACAGGGGTCGGCTACACCTTC.

The chain carries TRBV4-2 and TRBJ2-7; the match to TRBD1 covers 9 bases. The CDR3 covers 18 residues. Trimming took 1 base from V and 0 from J; bases not matched to a gene: 10. Germline V CDR1 and CDR2: LGHNA, YNFKEQ. CDR3 in DNA: TGTGCCAGCAGCCAAGTCCCGGGACAGGGATCCGCCTCCTACGAGCAGTACTTC. Encoded protein: CASSQVPGQGSASYEQYF.

The rearrangement joins TRBV7-2 to TRBJ1-5; 7 bases are shared with TRBD1. The CDR3 runs 14 residues. Losses at the gene ends were 3 bases for V and 2 bases for J; bases not matched to a gene: 1. Germline lookup yields CDR1 SGHTA and CDR2 FQGNSA. CDR3 DNA sequence: TGTGCCAGCAGCTTCGGGACAGGCAATCAGCCCCAGCATTTT. This gives the protein CASSFGTGNQPQHF.

The chain carries TRBV11-3 and TRBJ2-5; D possibly corresponds to TRBD1 (8 bases). The CDR3 extends over 15 amino acids. The V gene lost 2 bases and the J gene lost 5 bases, with 15 bases spanning the gap. The germline V gene has CDR1 SGHNT and CDR2 YENEEA. This CDR3 reads CASSLTGGLRETQYF. Written as DNA, the CDR3 is TGTGCCAGCAGCTTAACAGGGGGACTACGTGAGACCCAGTACTTC.

The genes are TRBV18 and TRBJ2-6, with TRBD1 identical over 7 bases. The CDR3 runs 16 residues. The germline V gene encodes CDR1 KGHSH and CDR2 LQKENI. Trimming took 6 bases from V and 0 from J; bases not matched to a gene: 5. Written as DNA, the CDR3 is TGTGCCAGCTCCGCACAGGGGCTCTCTGGGGCCAACGTCCTGACTTTC. Amino acid sequence: CASSAQGLSGANVLTF.

The chain employs TRBV13 and TRBJ2-1, with D maybe TRBD1 (7 bases). Trimming left V 5 bases short and J 10 bases short, with 15 bases between. This CDR3 has 13 amino acids. The germline gives CDR1 PRHDT, CDR2 FYEKMQ (reference sequence). The CDR3 nucleotides read TGTGCCAGCAGCCTTATCAGGGGGGAGGAGCAGTTCTTC. It yields the protein CASSLIRGEEQFF.

The genes are TRBV30 and TRBJ1-5; D call uncertain. V was shortened by 2 bases and J by 0 bases, with 11 bases between the two germline ends. CDR3 size: 15 residues. Germline V gives CDR1 GTSNPN, CDR2 SVGIG (reference sequence). In nucleotides, the CDR3 is TGTGCCTGGAGTCATGGACTATATAGCAATCAGCCCCAGCATTTT. This codes for CAWSHGLYSNQPQHF.